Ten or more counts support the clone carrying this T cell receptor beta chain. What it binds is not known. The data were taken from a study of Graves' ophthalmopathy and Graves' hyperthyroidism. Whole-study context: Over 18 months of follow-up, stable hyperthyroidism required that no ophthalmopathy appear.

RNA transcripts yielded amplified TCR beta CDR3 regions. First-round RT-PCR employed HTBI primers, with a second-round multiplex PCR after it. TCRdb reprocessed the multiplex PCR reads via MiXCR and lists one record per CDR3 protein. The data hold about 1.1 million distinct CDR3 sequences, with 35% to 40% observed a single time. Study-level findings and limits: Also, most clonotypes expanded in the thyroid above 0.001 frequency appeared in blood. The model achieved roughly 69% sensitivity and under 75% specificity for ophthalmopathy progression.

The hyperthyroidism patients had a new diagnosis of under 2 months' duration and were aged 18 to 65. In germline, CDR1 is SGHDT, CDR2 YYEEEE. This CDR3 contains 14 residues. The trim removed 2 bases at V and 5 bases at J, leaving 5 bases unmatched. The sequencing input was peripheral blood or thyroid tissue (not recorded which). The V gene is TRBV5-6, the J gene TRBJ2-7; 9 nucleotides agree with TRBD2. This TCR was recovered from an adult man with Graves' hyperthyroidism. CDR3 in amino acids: CASSFSGSTNEQYF. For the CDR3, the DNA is TGTGCCAGCAGCTTTAGCGGGAGTACCAACGAGCAGTACTTC.